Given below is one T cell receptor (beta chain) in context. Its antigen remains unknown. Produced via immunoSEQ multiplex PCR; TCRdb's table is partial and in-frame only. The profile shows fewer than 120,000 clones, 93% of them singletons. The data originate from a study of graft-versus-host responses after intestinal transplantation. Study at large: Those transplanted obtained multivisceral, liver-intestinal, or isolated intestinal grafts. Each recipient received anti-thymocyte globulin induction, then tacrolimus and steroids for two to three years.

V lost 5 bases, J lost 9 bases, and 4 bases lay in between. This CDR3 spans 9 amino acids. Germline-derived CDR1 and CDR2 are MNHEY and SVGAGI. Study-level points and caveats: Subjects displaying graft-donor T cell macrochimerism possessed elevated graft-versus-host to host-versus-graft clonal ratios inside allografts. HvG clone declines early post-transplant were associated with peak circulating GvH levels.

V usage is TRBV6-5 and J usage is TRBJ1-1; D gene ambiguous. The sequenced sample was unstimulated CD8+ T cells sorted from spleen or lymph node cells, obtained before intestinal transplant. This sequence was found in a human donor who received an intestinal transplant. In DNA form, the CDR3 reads TGTGCCAGCAGTATTCAAGCTTTCTTT. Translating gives CASSIQAFF.